This T cell receptor beta chain was retrieved from a study of shared clonotypes between healthy human individuals. About the study: Per donor, CD8 memory used one plate, CD8 naive used two, CD4 memory used three and CD4 naive used three.

Deep was the level at which the assay was run. Some clones are missing from TCRdb's copy, which holds only in-frame ones; the method was immunoSEQ multiplex PCR. The data hold 2,500,000 or so clones, with 80% to 95% observed a single time. V shed 1 base and J shed 0 bases, with 8 bases lying between them. CDR3 length: 15 residues. Germline CDR1 PRHDT, CDR2 FYEKMQ (reference sequence). The rearrangement links TRBV13 to TRBJ2-3; no clear D gene. Sequencing used naive CD4+ T cells from PBMCs. As for subset: CD45RA+ positively selected. The TCR was taken from a young man in good health. Some clones in this sample may be carry-over from other donors' samples. In DNA form, the CDR3 reads TGTGCCAGCAGCTTAGATGGATCTAGCACAGATACGCAGTATTTT. The encoded protein is CASSLDGSSTDTQYF.